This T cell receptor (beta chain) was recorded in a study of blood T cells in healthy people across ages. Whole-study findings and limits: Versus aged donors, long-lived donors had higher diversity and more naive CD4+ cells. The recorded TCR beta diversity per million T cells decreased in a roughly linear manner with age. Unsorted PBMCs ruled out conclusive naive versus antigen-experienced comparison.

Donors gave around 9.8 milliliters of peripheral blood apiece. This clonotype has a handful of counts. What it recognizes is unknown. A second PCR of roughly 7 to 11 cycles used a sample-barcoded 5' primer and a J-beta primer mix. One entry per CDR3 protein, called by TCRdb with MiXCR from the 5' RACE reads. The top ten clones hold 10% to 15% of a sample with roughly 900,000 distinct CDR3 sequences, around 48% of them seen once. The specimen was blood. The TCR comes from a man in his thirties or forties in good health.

CDR3 sequence: CATRGRLGEQYF. The CDR3, as DNA: TGTGCCACCAGGGGAAGACTAGGCGAGCAGTACTTC. The chain is built from TRBV24-1 and TRBJ2-5; TRBD2 is a possible D gene (6 bases). The J call is in doubt because the DNA end fits TRBJ2-7 better. The germline V gene encodes CDR1 KGHDR and CDR2 SFDVKD. The CDR3 is 12 amino acids.